These 13 T cell receptor beta chains came from one sample sequenced in a study of OX40 agonist ivuxolimab in advanced cancers. Data came from immunoSEQ multiplex PCR; TCRdb stores just in-frame clones and leaves some out. This sample carries about 80,000 clones, roughly 90% of them seen once, and the ten largest clones take approximately 8%. The material sequenced was CD4+ or CD8+ T cells sorted from blood, taken in a trial of the OX40 agonist ivuxolimab. The receptor source for this set is an adult with an advanced solid tumor such as melanoma, head and neck, liver or kidney cancer.

The gene calls are TRBV18 and TRBJ1-3; TRBD1 might be the D (5 bases). The V end lost 6 bases, the J end lost 2 bases, and 14 bases lay between the germline ends. The length of the CDR3 is 15 residues. The germline gives CDR1 KGHSH, CDR2 LQKENI. For the CDR3, the DNA is TGTGCCAGCTCCCGCGGGGGGGACCCTGGAAACACCATATATTTT. Translated, it gives CASSRGGDPGNTIYF.

V gene TRBV7-9 combines with J gene TRBJ2-5; D remains unclear. CDR3 length equals 13 residues. Trimming took off 1 base at V and 0 bases at J, with 3 bases between the two ends. Germline-derived CDR1 and CDR2 are SEHNR and FQNEAQ (reference sequence). The CDR3 protein is CASSLGYQETQYF. In nucleotides, the CDR3 is TGTGCCAGCAGCTTAGGGTACCAAGAGACCCAGTACTTC.

Concerning this clone: The junction does not match germline at one end; this may be a read error. The rearrangement joins TRBV11-2 to TRBJ2-3, with 7 bases identical to TRBD2. This CDR3 has 15 amino acids. In germline, CDR1 is SGHAT, CDR2 FQNNGV. CDR3 region: CASSQESGGTDTQYF. In DNA, the CDR3 is TGCGCCAGCAGCCAAGAAAGCGGGGGCACAGATACGCAGTATTTT.

The chain recombines TRBV5-6 with TRBJ1-2; D ambiguous. V was trimmed by 0 bases and J by 2 bases, leaving 5 bases between them. Germline CDR1 and CDR2: SGHDT and YYEEEE. This CDR3 comprises 13 residues. CDR3 amino acids: CASSLAANYGYTF. The CDR3, as DNA: TGTGCCAGCAGCTTGGCCGCGAACTATGGCTACACCTTC.

The rearrangement links TRBV30 to TRBJ1-1; D may be TRBD1 (5 bases). The germline V and J ends were trimmed by 4 bases and 4 bases, with 10 bases remaining between them. This CDR3 has 12 amino acids. Germline V gives CDR1 GTSNPN, CDR2 SVGIG (reference sequence). The CDR3 loop is CAWTPGGTEAFF. Here the CDR3 DNA reads TGTGCCTGGACGCCGGGGGGCACTGAAGCTTTCTTT.

This rearrangement joins TRBV6-1 to TRBJ2-7; the D is unclear. Germline CDR1 is MNHNS and CDR2 is SASEGT. V lost 3 bases and J 1 base, leaving 7 bases between the germline ends. This CDR3 has 13 residues. CDR3 residues: CASSEGISYEQYF. DNA of the CDR3: TGTGCCAGCAGTGAGGGGATATCCTACGAGCAGTACTTC.

This sequence joins TRBV10-2 and TRBJ2-3, with 13 bases fitting TRBD2. With 6 bases clipped from V and 0 bases from J, the junction kept 6 bases outside the gene matches. From germline, CDR1 is WSHSY and CDR2 SAAADI. The CDR3 covers 17 residues. CDR3 region: CASSSGTSGVSTDTQYF. The DNA of the CDR3 is TGCGCCAGCAGCTCGGGGACTAGCGGGGTTAGCACAGATACGCAGTATTTT.

The rearrangement uses TRBV5-1 and TRBJ1-1, with TRBD1 matching over 8 bases. V lost 4 bases, J lost 8 bases, and 7 bases stayed unmatched. Germline CDR1 is SGHRS and CDR2 is YFSETQ. The CDR3 has 13 amino acids. CDR3 coding DNA: TGCGCCAGCAGCCCGGCAGGGGGCACGGAAGCTTTCTTT. This codes for CASSPAGGTEAFF. Full variable domain (missing parts from reference TRBV5-1 and TRBJ1-1): KAGVTQTPRYLIKTRGQQVTLSCSPISGHRSVSWYQQTPGQGLQFLFEYFSETQRNKGNFPGRFSGRQFSNSRSEMNVSTLELGDSALYLCASSPAGGTEAFFGQGTRLTVV.

The rearrangement links TRBV6-1 to TRBJ2-7; D remains unclear. The CDR3 runs 14 residues. V was trimmed by 2 bases and J by 3 bases, leaving 11 bases between them. Germline values: CDR1 MNHNS, CDR2 SASEGT. CDR3 region: CASSESEEIYEQYF. The CDR3, as DNA: TGTGCCAGCAGTGAAAGTGAGGAGATCTACGAGCAGTACTTC.

The chain links TRBV7-9 to TRBJ1-1; D is uncertain. Germline V lookup: CDR1 SEHNR, CDR2 FQNEAQ (reference sequence). The V and J ends lost 3 bases and 4 bases respectively, with 9 bases between them. The CDR3 is made up of 13 amino acids. The CDR3 DNA follows: TGTGCCAGCAGCTTTGAGGGTATCACTGAAGCTTTCTTT. Protein: CASSFEGITEAFF.

V gene TRBV2 combines with J gene TRBJ1-2; D ambiguous. Trimming cost V 6 bases and J 4 bases, with 15 bases left between them. CDR1 is SNHLY, CDR2 FYNNEI, per germline. The CDR3 covers 14 residues. CDR3 bases: TGTGCCAGCAGATCTTCGGGGATTTTCTATGGCTACACCTTC. Amino acids: CASRSSGIFYGYTF.

This chain links TRBV19 with TRBJ1-1; TRBD1 is a possible D gene (5 bases). Germline V lookup: CDR1 LNHDA, CDR2 SQIVND (reference sequence). V was cut by 6 bases and J by 4 bases, with 18 bases left in between. The CDR3 runs to 15 residues. The CDR3 reads CASRVWGSGTTEAFF. As DNA, the CDR3 is TGTGCCAGTAGAGTCTGGGGGTCCGGGACCACTGAAGCTTTCTTT.

This clone showed up just a few times. This chain uses TRBV5-6 with TRBJ2-1; 7 bases match TRBD1. Trimming at V came to 2 bases and at J to 3 bases, leaving 8 bases not matched to a gene. CDR1 and CDR2 from the germline V gene are SGHDT and YYEEEE. The CDR3 extends over 16 amino acids. The CDR3 here is CASSFGTDLLYNEQFF. The CDR3 coding sequence is TGTGCCAGCAGCTTCGGGACAGATCTTCTCTACAATGAGCAGTTCTTC.